The 19 T cell receptor beta chains given below trace back to one sample, sequenced in a study of CD8 T cells in Susac syndrome. cDNA came from about 0.5 to 1 ug RNA primed by random hexamers. TCRdb reprocessed the immunoSEQ multiplex PCR reads with MiXCR, giving one entry per CDR3 protein. Here the sample spans 170,000 or so distinct CDR3 sequences, roughly 92% being singletons. Sequenced input: CD4+ T cells from PBMCs. The receptors were gathered from a human donor with multiple sclerosis.

V usage is TRBV7-9 and J usage is TRBJ2-7; tentatively, D is TRBD2 (6 bases). This CDR3 region has 14 residues. Deletions cut 1 base from V and 3 bases from J, with 10 bases between. Germline CDR1 SEHNR, CDR2 FQNEAQ (reference sequence). CDR3 sequence: CASSLGSGSYEQYF. For the CDR3, the DNA is TGTGCCAGCAGCTTAGGTTCCGGGAGCTACGAGCAGTACTTC.

V is TRBV5-6 and J is TRBJ2-7; 8 positions agree with TRBD1. CDR1 and CDR2 from the germline V gene are SGHDT and YYEEEE. Trimming cost V 0 bases and J 1 base; bases outside gene matches: 12. This CDR3 has 18 amino acids. The CDR3 reads CASSLVLGSRDRSYEQYF. The CDR3 bases are TGTGCCAGCAGCTTGGTTCTGGGATCCCGGGACAGGTCCTACGAGCAGTACTTC.

V usage is TRBV6-6 and J usage is TRBJ2-1, with TRBD1 identical over 10 bases. CDR1 is MNHNY, CDR2 SVGAGI, per germline (reference sequence). With V trimmed by 5 bases and J by 8 bases, 12 bases remained unmatched. CDR3 size: 16 residues. Written as DNA, the CDR3 is TGTGCCAGCAGTACCCCGGGACAGGGGCTTGTTTATGAGCAGTTCTTC. Translated, it gives CASSTPGQGLVYEQFF.

The V gene is TRBV5-1, the J gene TRBJ2-1; D is ambiguous. In germline, CDR1 is SGHRS, CDR2 YFSETQ. The length of the CDR3 is 14 residues. The V end was cut by 4 bases, the J end by 12 bases, with 20 bases between. CDR3 sequence (DNA): TGCGCCAGCAGCCCCGAGGTTCCTGCCGAGACGCAGTTCTTC. Its translation: CASSPEVPAETQFF.

V usage is TRBV3-1 and J usage is TRBJ1-4, with D hard to call. V dropped 1 base and J dropped 8 bases, with 14 bases sitting between them. The germline gives CDR1 LGHDT, CDR2 YNNKEL (reference sequence). This CDR3 comprises 15 residues. The CDR3 reads CASSQVGGFREKLFF. In DNA form, the CDR3 reads TGTGCCAGCAGCCAAGTTGGTGGGTTTCGGGAAAAACTGTTTTTT.

This sequence joins TRBV4-1 and TRBJ1-2; TRBD1 agrees at 10 bases. Germline lookup yields CDR1 MGHRA and CDR2 YSYEKL. With V trimmed by 4 bases and J by 8 bases, 7 bases remained unmatched. The CDR3 extends over 14 amino acids. The CDR3: CASSRSGTGVGYTF. In nucleotides, the CDR3 is TGCGCCAGCAGCCGATCAGGGACAGGGGTCGGCTACACCTTC.

This clonotype was seen only once. This rearrangement joins TRBV6-9 to TRBJ2-5; the match to TRBD2 covers 10 bases. Germline V CDR1 and CDR2: MNHGY, SVAAGI. The CDR3 is made up of 16 amino acids. Trimming cost V 5 bases and J 2 bases; bases outside gene matches: 8. The CDR3 spells CASSPAQREGQETQYF. Here the CDR3 DNA reads TGTGCCAGCAGTCCTGCTCAGCGGGAGGGACAAGAGACCCAGTACTTC.

This chain uses TRBV20-1 with TRBJ2-7, with D perhaps being TRBD1 or TRBD2 (5 bases each). Germline V CDR1 and CDR2: DFQATT, SNEGSKA (reference sequence). This CDR3 contains 12 residues. The CDR3 is CRVPGPTYEQYF. The DNA of the CDR3 is TGCAGAGTCCCGGGGCCGACCTACGAGCAGTACTTC.

The J gene is TRBJ2-1, the V gene TRBV27; no firm D call. CDR1 is MNHEY, CDR2 SMNVEV, per germline (reference sequence). The V end lost 5 bases, the J end lost 2 bases, and 7 bases lay between the germline ends. This CDR3 region has 13 residues. CDR3 sequence reads: CASSPLPYNEQFF. The CDR3 DNA reads TGTGCCAGCAGTCCCCTTCCCTACAATGAGCAGTTCTTC.

The chain uses TRBV3-1 and TRBJ2-7; TRBD1 matches at 8 bases. V lost 0 bases and J lost 3; bases outside the gene matches: 10. Germline-derived CDR1 and CDR2 are LGHDT and YNNKEL (reference sequence). This CDR3 is 17 amino acids long. The CDR3 loop is CASSQETRTGIYYEQYF. The CDR3 coding sequence is TGTGCCAGCAGCCAAGAAACCCGGACAGGGATCTACTACGAGCAGTACTTC.

The chain combines TRBV12-3 or TRBV12-4 with TRBJ1-5, with D possibly being TRBD1 (5 bases). The CDR3 totals 17 residues. Trimming removed 2 bases at V and 6 bases at J, with 20 bases between. This CDR3 is CASSLSGAHPAGQPQHF. The CDR3 coding sequence is TGTGCCAGCAGTTTATCTGGGGCCCATCCCGCGGGTCAGCCCCAGCATTTT.

The CDR3 DNA sequence: TGTGCCAGCAGCTTAGCGCAACTAGCGGGAGTCGATGAGCAGTTCTTC. Its translation is CASSLAQLAGVDEQFF. J is TRBJ2-1 and V is TRBV7-2; 11 bases align to TRBD2. The germline CDR1 and CDR2 sequences are SGHTA and FQGNSA. The trim removed 0 bases at V and 8 bases at J, leaving 6 bases unmatched. The CDR3 runs 16 residues.

The J gene is TRBJ1-1, the V gene TRBV29-1, with 9 bases matching TRBD1. Germline values: CDR1 SQVTM, CDR2 ANQGSEA. The V gene end was trimmed by 6 bases and the J gene end by 7 bases; junction bases not matched to a gene: 3. CDR3 size: 11 residues. CDR3 sequence (DNA): TGCAGCGTATCGGGACAGGGTGAAGCTTTCTTT. Protein product: CSVSGQGEAFF.

This clonotype was observed once. The CDR3 protein is CASSSRGRYGYTF. CDR3 DNA sequence: TGTGCCAGCAGCTCCAGGGGTAGATATGGCTACACCTTC. The genes are TRBV3-1 and TRBJ1-2, with D possibly being TRBD1 (6 bases). Germline-derived CDR1 and CDR2 are LGHDT and YNNKEL (reference sequence). V lost 5 bases and J 5 bases, leaving 12 bases between the germline ends. The CDR3 has 13 amino acids.

The table lists this clonotype with a count of one. This chain links TRBV20-1 with TRBJ2-7; no clear D. The CDR3 runs 12 residues. V was shortened by 4 bases and J by 2 bases, with 9 bases between the two germline ends. The germline CDR1 and CDR2 sequences are DFQATT and SNEGSKA (reference sequence). CDR3 DNA: TGCAGTGCTAAGCCAGGCGCCTACGAGCAGTACTTC. As protein: CSAKPGAYEQYF.

CDR3: CSARDRVKATGELFF. The DNA for the CDR3 is TGCAGTGCTAGAGATCGGGTAAAGGCCACCGGGGAGCTGTTTTTT. This chain uses TRBV20-1 with TRBJ2-2; D remains ambiguous. CDR1 and CDR2 from the germline V gene are DFQATT and SNEGSKA (reference sequence). The CDR3 consists of 15 residues. V dropped 0 bases and J dropped 4 bases, with 12 bases sitting between them.

The chain's CDR3 is CASTIPGANVLTF. Written as DNA, the CDR3 is TGTGCCAGCACCATACCGGGGGCCAACGTCCTGACTTTC. This sequence joins TRBV6-2 or TRBV6-3 and TRBJ2-6; D is unclear. This CDR3 contains 13 residues. Germline-derived CDR1 and CDR2 are MNHEY and SVGEGT. Trimming stripped 7 bases from V and 4 bases from J, with 8 bases between.

The gene calls are TRBV3-1 and TRBJ2-3; 10 bases match TRBD2. Germline loops: CDR1 LGHDT, CDR2 YNNKEL (reference sequence). Trimming took 1 base from V and 3 from J; bases not matched to a gene: 7. The CDR3 totals 17 residues. DNA of the CDR3: TGTGCCAGCAGCCAAGTTGAGCGGGGGGGCCTAACAGATACGCAGTATTTT. Translated: CASSQVERGGLTDTQYF.

The chain carries TRBV14 and TRBJ2-7; unclear D gene. The germline V and J ends were trimmed by 6 bases and 3 bases, with 9 bases remaining between them. The CDR3 totals 12 residues. The germline V gene has CDR1 SGHDN and CDR2 FVKESK. The CDR3 DNA sequence: TGTGCCAGCAGTGCGGCGGTCTACGAGCAGTACTTC. Translated, it gives CASSAAVYEQYF.